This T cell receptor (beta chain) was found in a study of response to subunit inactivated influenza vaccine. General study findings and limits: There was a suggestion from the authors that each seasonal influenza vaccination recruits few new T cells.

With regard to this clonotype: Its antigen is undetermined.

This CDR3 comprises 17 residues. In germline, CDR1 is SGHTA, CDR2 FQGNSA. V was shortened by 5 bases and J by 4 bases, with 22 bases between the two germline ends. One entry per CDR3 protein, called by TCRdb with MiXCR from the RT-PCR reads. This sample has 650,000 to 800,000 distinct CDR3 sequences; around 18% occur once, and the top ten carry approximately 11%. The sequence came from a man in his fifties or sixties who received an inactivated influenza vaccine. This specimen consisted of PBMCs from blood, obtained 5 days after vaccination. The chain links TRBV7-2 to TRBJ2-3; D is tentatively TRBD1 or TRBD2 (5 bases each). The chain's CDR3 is CASSDSLAPKGPDTQYF. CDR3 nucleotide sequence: TGTGCCAGCAGCGACAGCCTAGCCCCCAAGGGGCCAGATACGCAGTATTTT. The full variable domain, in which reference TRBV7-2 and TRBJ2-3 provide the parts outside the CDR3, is GAGVSQSPSNKVTEKGKDVELRCDPISGHTALYWYRQSLGQGLEFLIYFQGNSAPDKSGLPSDRFSAERTGGSVSTLTIQRTQQEDSAVYLCASSDSLAPKGPDTQYFGPGTRLTVL.